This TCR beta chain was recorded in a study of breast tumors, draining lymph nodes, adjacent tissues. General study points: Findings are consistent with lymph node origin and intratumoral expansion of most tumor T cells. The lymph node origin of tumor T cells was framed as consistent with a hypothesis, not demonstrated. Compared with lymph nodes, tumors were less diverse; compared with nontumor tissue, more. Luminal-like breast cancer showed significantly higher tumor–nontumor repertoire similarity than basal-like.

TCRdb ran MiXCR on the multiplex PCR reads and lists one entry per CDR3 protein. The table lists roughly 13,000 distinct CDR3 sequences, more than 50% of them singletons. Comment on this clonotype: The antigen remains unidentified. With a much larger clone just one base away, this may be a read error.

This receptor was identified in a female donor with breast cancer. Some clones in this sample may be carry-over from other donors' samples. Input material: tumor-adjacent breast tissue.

CDR3 sequence reads: CASSPGLAGLGEQYF. CDR3 coding DNA: TGTGCCAGCAGTCCGGGACTAGCGGGACTAGGCGAGCAGTACTTC. This chain connects TRBV12-3 or TRBV12-4 to TRBJ2-7; TRBD2 aligns across 13 bases. Trimming at V came to 5 bases and at J to 6 bases, leaving 7 bases not matched to a gene. There are 15 residues in the CDR3.